This TCR beta chain was found in a study of siplizumab effects on memory and regulatory T cells. General study points: Tracing alloreactive clones into unstimulated subsets worked for only a minor fraction of them. Roughly 80-96% of proliferating clones (CD4+ or CD8+) could not be assigned a naive or memory phenotype.

Unstimulated naive, memory, effector memory and TEMRA subsets were sequenced, and this was done in a few donor pairs. On this clone: As yet, its antigen is unknown.

Per-sample assaying covered 85,000 to 100,000 TCR templates. Data came from immunoSEQ multiplex PCR; TCRdb stores just in-frame clones and leaves some out. There are roughly 56,000 clones in the sample; about 98% occur only once, and less than 1.1% lies in the top ten. This receptor was obtained from a human donor in good health. Sequencing was done on a sample of naive CD8+ T cells sorted from blood.

CDR3 nucleotides: TGTGCCAGCAGTCCAGACTACTACGAGCAGTACTTC. It encodes CASSPDYYEQYF. The chain recombines TRBV27 with TRBJ2-7, with D possibly being TRBD2 (5 bases). Trimming shortened V by 5 bases and J by 3 bases, and 8 bases separated the two germline ends. The length of the CDR3 is 12 residues. Germline V gives CDR1 MNHEY, CDR2 SMNVEV (reference sequence).